The next 10 T cell receptor beta chains were all read from a single sample in a study of blood T cell repertoires in COVID-19. Produced via immunoSEQ multiplex PCR; TCRdb's table is partial and in-frame only. Here the sample spans some 140,000 clones, approximately 85% being singletons. The specimen was peripheral blood. These receptors all come from a man aged 55 to 69 with COVID-19, enrolled during active disease.

The rearrangement uses TRBV25-1 and TRBJ1-1, with unresolved D. Germline V gives CDR1 MGHDK, CDR2 SYGVNS. This CDR3 contains 13 residues. Trimming shortened V by 1 base and J by 4 bases, and 7 bases separated the two germline ends. The CDR3 nucleotides are TGTGCCAGCAGTGAATTGGCATCCACTGAAGCTTTCTTT. Amino acid sequence: CASSELASTEAFF. The full variable domain, with the rest looked up from reference TRBV25-1 and TRBJ1-1, is EADIYQTPRYLVIGTGKKITLECSQTMGHDKMYWYQQDPGMELHLIHYSYGVNSTEKGDLSSESTVSRIRTEHFPLTLESARPSHTSQYLCASSELASTEAFFGQGTRLTVV.

Here the CDR3 reads CATSRDGRTGRFNYGYTF. The CDR3 coding sequence is TGTGCCACCAGCAGAGATGGGCGGACAGGGAGATTTAACTATGGCTACACCTTC. V and J are TRBV15 and TRBJ1-2; 8 bases are shared with TRBD1. Germline lookup yields CDR1 LNHNV and CDR2 YYDKDF (reference sequence). V shed 0 bases and J 1 base; nucleotides not matched to a gene: 10. There are 18 residues in the CDR3. Variable domain in full (rest from reference TRBV15 and TRBJ1-2): DAMVIQNPRYQVTQFGKPVTLSCSQTLNHNVMYWYQQKSSQAPKLLFHYYDKDFNNEADTPDNFQSRRPNTSFCFLDIRSPGLGDTAMYLCATSRDGRTGRFNYGYTFGSGTRLTVV.

The chain couples TRBV6-5 to TRBJ1-1; D possibly corresponds to TRBD1 (5 bases). The CDR3 contains 13 residues. Germline CDR1 is MNHEY and CDR2 is SVGAGI. Trimming left V 7 bases short and J 1 base short, with 10 bases between. The CDR3 DNA is TGTGCCAGCACCGACAGACCGAACACTGAAGCTTTCTTT. The encoded protein is CASTDRPNTEAFF.

The V and J genes are TRBV24-1 and TRBJ2-7, with a tentative D call TRBD1 (6 bases). The V end was cut by 1 base, the J end by 4 bases, with 13 bases between. Germline V gives CDR1 KGHDR, CDR2 SFDVKD. This CDR3 comprises 15 residues. CDR3 sequence (DNA): TGTGCCACCAGTGATTTCATAGCAGGGGCATACGAGCAGTACTTC. It specifies CATSDFIAGAYEQYF.

This clone has just one count. J is TRBJ1-1 and V is TRBV9; D is undetermined. V was trimmed by 4 bases and J by 0 bases, leaving 4 bases between them. Germline loops: CDR1 SGDLS, CDR2 YYNGEE. The CDR3 totals 12 residues. CDR3 residues: CASSNMNTEAFF. CDR3 coding DNA: TGTGCCAGCAGCAATATGAACACTGAAGCTTTCTTT. The variable domain in full, completed from reference TRBV9 and TRBJ1-1, reads DSGVTQTPKHLITATGQRVTLRCSPRSGDLSVYWYQQSLDQGLQFLIQYYNGEERAKGNILERFSAQQFPDLHSELNLSSLELGDSALYFCASSNMNTEAFFGQGTRLTVV.

In DNA form, the CDR3 reads TGTGCCAGCAGCAGCCAAGGACAGGCCCTCGGATACTACGAGCAGTACTTC. As protein: CASSSQGQALGYYEQYF. V gene TRBV7-2 combines with J gene TRBJ2-7; 7 positions agree with TRBD1. This CDR3 is 17 amino acids long. Per germline, CDR1 SGHTA and CDR2 FQGNSA. V gave up 5 bases and J gave up 3 bases; unmatched junction bases: 16.

In this sample, this clone turned up once. V usage is TRBV5-6 and J usage is TRBJ2-5; possible D gene TRBD2, 5 bases. V lost 0 bases and J lost 5, with 14 bases in between. There are 15 residues in the CDR3. Germline V lookup: CDR1 SGHDT, CDR2 YYEEEE. The CDR3: CASSLDYREWETQYF. DNA of the CDR3: TGTGCCAGCAGCTTGGATTATCGGGAATGGGAGACCCAGTACTTC.

This chain links TRBV18 with TRBJ1-4; 7 bases match TRBD1. The CDR3 extends over 14 amino acids. Germline CDR1 KGHSH, CDR2 LQKENI. V was pared by 8 bases and J by 6 bases, with 9 bases of the junction left unmatched. CDR3 in amino acids: CASLKGTEDEKLFF. The CDR3 bases are TGTGCCAGCCTGAAGGGGACAGAGGATGAAAAACTGTTTTTT.

This clone showed up just a few times. V usage is TRBV7-9 and J usage is TRBJ1-6; 9 positions match TRBD1. With 5 bases clipped from V and 8 bases from J, the junction kept 7 bases outside the gene matches. CDR3 length: 15 residues. Looked up from germline, CDR1 is SEHNR and CDR2 is FQNEAQ (reference sequence). CDR3: CASSLWDREDSPLHF. In nucleotides, the CDR3 is TGTGCCAGCAGCCTATGGGACAGGGAGGATTCACCCCTCCACTTT.

This sequence joins TRBV6-5 and TRBJ2-5; TRBD1 aligns across 8 bases. The CDR3 contains 16 residues. Trimming removed 3 bases from V and 5 bases from J; junction bases left unmatched: 11. The V gene's germline CDR1 is MNHEY and CDR2 SVGAGI. Here the CDR3 DNA reads TGTGCCAGCAGTTATTCTCCACAGGGGGTGGGCGAGACCCAGTACTTC. Translation: CASSYSPQGVGETQYF.